The 9 T cell receptor beta chains below all came from one sample that was sequenced in a study of T cell changes during pregnancy in multiple sclerosis. Assay used: immunoSEQ multiplex PCR; TCRdb lists only in-frame clones, some missing. The sample comprises over 20,000 clones, about 84% of which are singletons, and 7.6% rests with the top ten. The source was CD8+ T cells from peripheral blood mononuclear cells, collected before pregnancy. The receptors stem from a female donor with multiple sclerosis, enrolled in a pregnancy study.

This clone was observed once. At one of its ends the junction is not consistent with the germline gene, which may arise from a read error. This chain links TRBV28 with TRBJ1-5, with TRBD1 identical over 7 bases. This CDR3 spans 14 amino acids. Per the germline V gene, CDR1 is MDHEN and CDR2 is SYDVKM. The CDR3 nucleotides read TGTACCAGCAGACAGGGTCTCGGCAATCAGCCCCAGCATTTT. Translating gives CTSRQGLGNQPQHF.

The chain is built from TRBV4-3 and TRBJ2-1; 8 bases match TRBD2. This CDR3 has 18 residues. Germline V gene lookup returns CDR1 LGHNA and CDR2 YSLEER. Losses at the gene ends were 0 bases for V and 6 bases for J; bases not matched to a gene: 13. This CDR3 is CASSQDLATGGSGNEQFF. The CDR3 bases are TGCGCCAGCAGCCAAGATCTAGCGACGGGAGGGTCGGGCAATGAGCAGTTCTTC.

The V gene is TRBV7-9, the J gene TRBJ2-7; D not resolved. From germline, CDR1 is SEHNR and CDR2 FQNEAQ (reference sequence). The CDR3 totals 12 residues. Trimming stripped 2 bases from V and 6 bases from J, with 8 bases between. The CDR3: CASSLLPSEQYF. The CDR3 bases are TGTGCCAGCAGCTTACTTCCCTCCGAGCAGTACTTC.

The chain joins TRBV28 to TRBJ2-7; possible D gene TRBD2, 6 bases. The germline V and J ends were trimmed by 3 bases and 2 bases, with 11 bases remaining between them. The CDR3 loop spans 14 amino acids. The germline V gene encodes CDR1 MDHEN and CDR2 SYDVKM. CDR3 in DNA: TGTGCCAGCAGTTTCGGGAGAAAGGCCTACGAGCAGTACTTC. This gives the protein CASSFGRKAYEQYF.

This sequence joins TRBV7-9 and TRBJ2-3; possible D gene TRBD1, 6 bases. Trimming took off 4 bases at V and 1 base at J, with 12 bases between the two ends. Germline V CDR1 and CDR2: SEHNR, FQNEAQ (reference sequence). The CDR3 loop spans 15 amino acids. The CDR3 DNA reads as TGTGCCAGCAGCTCTTGGGACAAGGGCACAGATACGCAGTATTTT. As protein: CASSSWDKGTDTQYF.

The gene calls are TRBV30 and TRBJ1-1; 7 bases line up with TRBD1. Germline V gene lookup returns CDR1 GTSNPN and CDR2 SVGIG (reference sequence). Unmatched junction bases numbered 9, after V lost 2 bases and J lost 3 bases. This CDR3 spans 15 amino acids. The CDR3 DNA sequence: TGTGCCTGGAGTAGGGATGGCAGGGGGTACACTGAAGCTTTCTTT. Its protein is CAWSRDGRGYTEAFF.

This clone showed up just a few times. The chain uses TRBV7-9 and TRBJ2-1, with D tentatively TRBD2 (5 bases). V lost 10 bases to trimming and J lost 4 bases, with 11 bases between them. This CDR3 has 12 residues. Germline V CDR1 and CDR2: SEHNR, FQNEAQ (reference sequence). CDR3 nucleotide sequence: TGTGCCACCTGGACTGGGTACAATGAGCAGTTCTTC. Translation gives CATWTGYNEQFF.

This clone has more than one count but fewer than ten. The rearrangement links TRBV12-5 to TRBJ1-1, with D uncertain. There are 10 residues in the CDR3. V dropped 7 bases and J dropped 7 bases, with 7 bases sitting between them. Germline V CDR1 and CDR2: LGHNT, FRNRAP. CDR3 DNA: TGTGCTAGTGTTACCGGTGAAGCTTTCTTT. Residues: CASVTGEAFF.

This clone counts as medium-sized (0.01 to 0.1%). This rearrangement joins TRBV5-4 to TRBJ1-2; the match to TRBD1 covers 9 bases. Trimming removed 3 bases from V and 4 bases from J; junction bases left unmatched: 10. CDR1 and CDR2 from the germline V gene are SGHNT and YYREEE (reference sequence). The CDR3 length is 16 residues. CDR3 DNA sequence: TGTGCCAGCAGCTACCGGGGACAGGGACCTATCTATGGCTACACCTTC. As protein: CASSYRGQGPIYGYTF.